The rows below give T cell receptor beta chains drawn from one sample of a study of technical replicates of blood from several donors. Libraries were prepared by immunoSEQ multiplex PCR; TCRdb keeps only in-frame clonotypes and omits some of them. There are about 68,000 clones in the sample; nearly 98% occur only once, and 0.2% to 0.3% lies in the top ten. Sequencing was done on a sample of T cells isolated from PBMCs. The receptors stem from a human donor in good health. CDR3s include the opening cysteine and the closing phenylalanine or tryptophan. Fields, in order: D gene, clone size, V gene, J gene, CDR3 DNA, CDR3 protein. A D gene is named only where the DNA matches it firmly. Expanded clones get a size class; other rows say once, few or many, or leave the size out.

NA	NA	TRBV19	TRBJ1-5	TGTGCCAGTAGTTCAGATTACAATCAGCCCCAGCATTTT	CASSSDYNQPQHF
TRBD2	NA	TRBV5-4	TRBJ2-1	TGTGCCAGCGGCAGGACTAGCGGGAGAGTGCGGAATGAGCAGTTCTTC	CASGRTSGRVRNEQFF
TRBD1	NA	TRBV5-5	TRBJ2-6	TGTGCCAGCAGTCCTACAGGGGGAGCCGGGGCCAACGTCCTGACTTTC	CASSPTGGAGANVLTF
TRBD2	NA	TRBV5-4	TRBJ2-2	TGTGCCAGCAGCTCGGGACTAGCGGGAGGGCGGGCCGGGGAGCTGTTTTTT	CASSSGLAGGRAGELFF
NA	few	TRBV9	TRBJ2-3	TGTGCCAGCTCCATCGGGGGACTCTCCGCAGATACGCAGTATTTT	CASSIGGLSADTQYF
TRBD2	NA	TRBV6-5	TRBJ2-3	TGTGCCAGCAGTTTCAGCGGGAGCACGGATACGCAGTATTTT	CASSFSGSTDTQYF
NA	NA	TRBV6-5	TRBJ1-2	TGTGCCACACTCGCGGGGAGGGGAAGAGGCTACACCTTC	CATLAGRGRGYTF
TRBD2	NA	TRBV5-1	TRBJ2-3	TGCGCCAGCAGCCCGAGCGGGAGGCCCAGGATAGATACGCAGTATTTT	CASSPSGRPRIDTQYF
TRBD2	NA	TRBV9	TRBJ2-2	TGTGCCAGCAGCGCTAGGGAGGGCCGGTATACCGGGGAGCTGTTTTTT	CASSAREGRYTGELFF
NA	NA	TRBV11-3	TRBJ2-6	TGTGCCAGCAGCTTAAGTAGAACTGGGGCCAACGTCCTGACTTTC	CASSLSRTGANVLTF
NA	NA	TRBV20-1	TRBJ2-7	TGCAGTGCTAGTCATTCCTACGAGCAGTACTTC	CSASHSYEQYF
NA	NA	TRBV6-5	TRBJ1-5	TGTGCCAGCAGAGGGACAAATCAGCCCCAGCATTTT	CASRGTNQPQHF
TRBD1	NA	TRBV2	TRBJ2-7	TGTGCCAGCAGTGTACGGGACAGTCATTACGAGCAGTACTTC	CASSVRDSHYEQYF
NA	NA	TRBV11-3	TRBJ1-5	TGTGCCAGCAGCCCTGGGGCACTTTGTCAGCCCCAGCATTTT	CASSPGALCQPQHF
TRBD1	NA	TRBV28	TRBJ1-1	TGTGCCAGCGACGACGCCGTGGACAGGGGTAACACTGAAGCTTTCTTT	CASDDAVDRGNTEAFF
NA	NA	TRBV7-9	TRBJ2-5	TGTGCCAGCAGCTTAGGTGCCCGGTTTTACCAAGAGACCCAGTACTTC	CASSLGARFYQETQYF
NA	NA	TRBV21-1	TRBJ1-5	TGTGCCAGCAGCAACCTTAGGAGTCGCAATCAGCCCCAGCATTTT	CASSNLRSRNQPQHF
NA	NA	TRBV9	TRBJ2-2	TGTGCCAGCAGCGTGGCCCAAACCGGGGAGCTGTTTTTT	CASSVAQTGELFF
TRBD2	NA	TRBV29-1	TRBJ2-1	TGCAGCGTTTATCCCGCGGGAGTCGGGTACAATGAGCAGTTCTTC	CSVYPAGVGYNEQFF
NA	once	TRBV29-1	TRBJ2-5	TGCAGCGTAAATGTACTAGAGCAAGAGACCCAGTACTTC	CSVNVLEQETQYF
TRBD2	NA	TRBV27	TRBJ2-5	TGTGCCAGCAGTTCCCGACGACTAGCGGGAGTAGAGACCCAGTACTTC	CASSSRRLAGVETQYF
NA	once	TRBV10-3	TRBJ2-2	TGTGCCATCAAAAGAGGAGTAACTAACACCGGGGAGCTGTTTTTT	CAIKRGVTNTGELFF
NA	NA	TRBV29-1	TRBJ2-1	TGCAGCGTTGTTTTCACTTACAATGAGCAGTTCTTC	CSVVFTYNEQFF